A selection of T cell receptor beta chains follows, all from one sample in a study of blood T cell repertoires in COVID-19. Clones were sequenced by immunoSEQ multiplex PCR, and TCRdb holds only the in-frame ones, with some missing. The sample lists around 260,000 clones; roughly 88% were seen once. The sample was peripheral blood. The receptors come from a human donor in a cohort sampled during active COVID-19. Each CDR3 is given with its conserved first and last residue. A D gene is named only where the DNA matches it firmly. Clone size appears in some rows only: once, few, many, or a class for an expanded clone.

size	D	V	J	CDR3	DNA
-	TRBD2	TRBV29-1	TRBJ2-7	CSVRGGTSYEQYF	TGCAGCGTTCGGGGGGGTACCTCCTACGAGCAGTACTTC
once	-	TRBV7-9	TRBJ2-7	CASSLTGSGAYEQYF	TGTGCCAGCAGTCTAACAGGTTCTGGGGCCTACGAGCAGTACTTC
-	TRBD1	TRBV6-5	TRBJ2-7	CASSLPGTGVHEQYF	TGTGCCAGCAGCCTCCCCGGGACAGGGGTCCACGAGCAGTACTTC
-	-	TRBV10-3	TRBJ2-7	CAISESIEVSYEQYF	TGTGCCATCAGTGAGTCTATAGAAGTCTCCTACGAGCAGTACTTC
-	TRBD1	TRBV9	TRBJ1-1	CASSSRTGGAEAFF	TGTGCCAGCAGCTCGAGAACAGGGGGCGCTGAAGCTTTCTTT
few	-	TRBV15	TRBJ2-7	CATSRDQAGYEQYF	TGTGCCACCAGCAGAGATCAGGCGGGGTACGAGCAGTACTTC
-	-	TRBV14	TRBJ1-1	CASSRLGGNTEAFF	TGTGCCAGCAGCCGGCTCGGGGGGAACACTGAAGCTTTCTTT
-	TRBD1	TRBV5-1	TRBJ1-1	CASSLETGGTEAFF	TGCGCCAGCAGCTTGGAGACAGGGGGGACTGAAGCTTTCTTT
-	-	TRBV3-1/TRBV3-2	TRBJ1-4	CASSQDYSRGGFGEKLFF	TGTGCCAGCAGCCAAGATTACTCCAGGGGAGGGTTCGGTGAAAAACTGTTTTTT
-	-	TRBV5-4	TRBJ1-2	CASSFVREGYGYTF	TGTGCCAGCAGCTTTGTCAGGGAAGGCTATGGCTACACCTTC
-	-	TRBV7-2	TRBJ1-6	CASSLVINSPLHF	TGTGCCAGCAGCTTAGTAATTAATTCACCCCTCCACTTT
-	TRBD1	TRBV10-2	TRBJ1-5	CASSPTGGFNQPQHF	TGCGCCAGCAGCCCGACAGGGGGATTCAATCAGCCCCAGCATTTT
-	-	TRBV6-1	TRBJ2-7	CASSDGAGAPYEQYF	TGTGCCAGCAGTGACGGGGCAGGGGCCCCCTACGAGCAGTACTTC
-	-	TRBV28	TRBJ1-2	CASSLWEYGYTF	TGTGCCAGCAGTTTGTGGGAGTATGGCTACACCTTC
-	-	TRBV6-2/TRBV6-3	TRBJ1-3	CASSSSSRNYRARSGNTIYF	TGTGCCAGCAGTTCATCCAGCCGGAACTACAGGGCTCGCTCTGGAAACACCATATATTTT
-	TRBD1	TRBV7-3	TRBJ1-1	CASSFSGQGETEAFF	TGTGCCAGCAGCTTCTCGGGACAGGGGGAAACTGAAGCTTTCTTT
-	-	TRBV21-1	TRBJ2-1	CASSLRTGRDNEQFF	TGTGCCAGCAGCTTACGGACAGGTAGAGACAATGAGCAGTTCTTC
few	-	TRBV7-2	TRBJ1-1	CASSLETAGF	TGTGCCAGCAGCTTAGAGACGGCGGGCTTT
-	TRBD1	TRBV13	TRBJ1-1	CASSYLNRGVNTEAFF	TGTGCCAGCAGCTACCTGAACAGGGGGGTGAACACTGAAGCTTTCTTT
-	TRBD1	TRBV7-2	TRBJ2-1	CASSTTGAFVREQFF	TGTGCCAGCAGCACGACAGGGGCTTTCGTCAGAGAGCAGTTCTTC
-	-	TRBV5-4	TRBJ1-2	CASSLIGARGYTF	TGTGCCAGCAGCTTGATAGGGGCACGTGGCTACACCTTC
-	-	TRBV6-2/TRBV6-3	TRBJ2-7	CASSYEASSRYEQYF	TGTGCCAGCAGTTACGAGGCTAGCAGCCGCTACGAGCAGTACTTC
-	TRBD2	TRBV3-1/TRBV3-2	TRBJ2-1	CASSLAGGPDRSFYNEQFF	TGTGCCAGCAGTCTAGCGGGAGGGCCGGATCGGTCCTTTTACAATGAGCAGTTCTTC
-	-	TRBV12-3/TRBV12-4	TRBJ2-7	CASYRTEPYEQYF	TGTGCCAGTTATCGGACAGAACCCTACGAGCAGTACTTC
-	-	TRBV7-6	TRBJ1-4	CASSLIPFSDLVFEELFF	TGTGCCAGCAGCTTAATCCCTTTTTCAGACTTGGTTTTTGAGGAACTGTTTTTT
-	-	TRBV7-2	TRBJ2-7	CASSFWAGSAYEQYF	TGTGCCAGCAGCTTCTGGGCGGGCAGCGCCTACGAGCAGTACTTC
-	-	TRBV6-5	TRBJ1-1	CASSYRGNTEAFF	TGTGCCAGCAGTTATAGGGGGAACACTGAAGCTTTCTTT
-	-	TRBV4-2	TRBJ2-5	CASSQGGAREETQYF	TGTGCCAGCAGCCAGGGGGGGGCCAGGGAAGAGACCCAGTACTTC
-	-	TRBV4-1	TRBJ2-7	CASSQTIADSYEQYF	TGCGCCAGCAGCCAAACAATCGCCGACTCCTACGAGCAGTACTTC